This passage covers 6 T cell receptor beta chains from one sample sequenced in a study of T cell repertoires in cytomegalovirus infection. TCRdb reanalysed the reads using MiXCR and keeps one entry per CDR3 protein. The sample carries around 900,000 distinct CDR3 sequences, 30% to 40% recorded once. Antigen specificity for these receptors is unknown. The sample in question was cultured CD8+ T cells from PBMCs, obtained from culture after CMV antigen stimulation. These receptors were collected from a human donor in good health (CMV status not recorded). Some clones in this sample may be carry-over from other donors' samples.

This clonotype was counted ten times or more. The chain recombines TRBV7-2 with TRBJ2-1; either TRBD1 or TRBD2 may supply D (5 bases each). Germline-derived CDR1 and CDR2 are SGHTA and FQGNSA. V gave up 6 bases and J gave up 1 base, with 13 bases separating them. The CDR3 is 15 amino acids. This chain's CDR3 is CASSTGTYSYNEQFF. As DNA, the CDR3 is TGTGCCAGCAGTACCGGGACGTATTCCTACAATGAGCAGTTCTTC.

With respect to this clonotype: This may come from a read error, since a much larger clone is one base off. The chain links TRBV12-3 or TRBV12-4 to TRBJ1-1; D unresolved. CDR3 length: 11 amino acids. The V and J ends lost 8 bases and 4 bases respectively, with 8 bases between them. CDR3 sequence: CASGSVTEAFF. CDR3 in DNA: TGTGCCAGCGGATCGGTCACTGAAGCTTTCTTT.

This clonotype was recorded at least ten times. The chain combines TRBV7-9 with TRBJ2-1, with 9 bases lining up with TRBD2. This CDR3 has 18 amino acids. In germline, CDR1 is SEHNR, CDR2 FQNEAQ (reference sequence). The trim removed 5 bases at V and 2 bases at J, leaving 13 bases unmatched. This CDR3 reads CASSHHSGGSLPYNEQFF. CDR3 DNA sequence: TGTGCCAGCAGCCACCACAGCGGGGGGTCTCTACCCTACAATGAGCAGTTCTTC.

This clonotype has more than one count but fewer than ten. J is TRBJ1-2 and V is TRBV7-9, with 7 nucleotides matching TRBD1. V gave up 1 base and J gave up 6 bases; unmatched junction bases: 5. This CDR3 has 14 amino acids. In germline, CDR1 is SEHNR, CDR2 FQNEAQ (reference sequence). The CDR3 nucleotides are TGTGCCAGCAGCTTAGGACAGGGCTTAAATGGCTACACCTTC. Protein sequence: CASSLGQGLNGYTF.

V and J are TRBV7-8 and TRBJ2-5; 9 bases are shared with TRBD2. Germline V lookup: CDR1 SGHVS, CDR2 FQNEAQ. This CDR3 spans 16 amino acids. The V segment lost 5 bases and the J segment 1 base; nucleotides outside the gene matches: 8. This CDR3 reads CASSPIAGDIQETQYF. In nucleotides, the CDR3 is TGTGCCAGCAGCCCTATAGCGGGGGATATCCAAGAGACCCAGTACTTC.

V gene TRBV2 combines with J gene TRBJ2-1, with 7 bases fitting TRBD2. Germline loops: CDR1 SNHLY, CDR2 FYNNEI. With 8 bases clipped from V and 1 base from J, the junction kept 2 bases outside the gene matches. This CDR3 is 13 amino acids long. The CDR3 loop is CASGRASYNEQFF. DNA for the CDR3: TGTGCCAGCGGGAGGGCTTCCTACAATGAGCAGTTCTTC.